This is a list of T cell receptor beta chains from one sample in a study of response to subunit inactivated influenza vaccine. TCRdb reprocessed the RT-PCR reads via MiXCR and lists one record per CDR3 protein. The table shows about 310,000 distinct CDR3 sequences, with around 22% occurring only once. The sequencing here drew on PBMCs from blood, taken approximately 20 months after vaccination. The origin of the receptors is a man in his fifties or sixties who received an inactivated influenza vaccine. Both conserved end residues are part of each CDR3. The D gene is left open where the match is weak. Size values are once, few and many counts, or a class for expanded clones, and some rows have none.

size,D,V,J,CDR3,DNA
NA,NA,TRBV15,TRBJ1-3,CATSRRLGPGSGNTIYF,TGTGCCACCAGCAGAAGGCTCGGGCCCGGCTCTGGAAACACCATATATTTT
NA,TRBD1,TRBV28,TRBJ2-2,CASNESGTGVGELFF,TGTGCCAGCAATGAGTCGGGGACAGGGGTGGGGGAGCTGTTTTTT
few,TRBD1,TRBV12-3/TRBV12-4,TRBJ2-3,CASTPGQETFGRGGTDTQYF,TGTGCCAGCACTCCGGGACAGGAAACTTTTGGACGGGGCGGCACAGATACGCAGTATTTT
many,TRBD1,TRBV7-2,TRBJ1-6,CASSLGDRGNSPLHF,TGTGCCAGCAGCTTAGGCGACAGGGGTAATTCACCCCTCCACTTT
NA,NA,TRBV7-2,TRBJ1-5,CASSPTPGNQPQHF,TGTGCCAGCAGCCCAACCCCGGGGAATCAGCCCCAGCATTTT
NA,TRBD1,TRBV5-1,TRBJ1-4,CASSLRDRGQKLFF,TGCGCCAGCAGCTTGAGGGACAGGGGGCAAAAACTGTTTTTT
many,NA,TRBV6-6,TRBJ1-4,CASSYLNEKLFF,TGTGCCAGCAGTTACCTTAATGAAAAACTGTTTTTT
NA,TRBD2,TRBV20-1,TRBJ2-3,CSASLTSGPTDTQYF,TGCAGTGCTAGTCTTACTAGCGGACCGACAGATACGCAGTATTTT
few,TRBD1,TRBV20-1,TRBJ1-5,CSAVDDRVLQPQHF,TGCAGTGCTGTAGATGACAGGGTCCTTCAGCCCCAGCATTTT
NA,NA,TRBV4-3,TRBJ1-2,CASSRNGPLGGYTF,TGCGCCAGCAGCCGAAACGGTCCCCTTGGTGGCTACACCTTC
NA,TRBD1,TRBV5-1,TRBJ1-1,CASSWTGEILNTEAFF,TGCGCCAGCAGCTGGACAGGGGAGATACTGAACACTGAAGCTTTCTTT
few,TRBD1,TRBV5-1,TRBJ2-2,CASSSTLTGVGELFF,TGCGCCAGCAGCTCCACATTGACAGGGGTCGGGGAGCTGTTTTTT
NA,NA,TRBV6-2/TRBV6-3,TRBJ1-6,CASSSRSHGNSPLHF,TGTGCCAGCAGTAGCCGGTCACACGGCAATTCACCCCTCCACTTT
few,NA,TRBV6-2/TRBV6-3,TRBJ1-1,CASRPGARASTEAFF,TGTGCCAGCAGACCCGGGGCGAGGGCATCCACTGAAGCTTTCTTT
NA,TRBD2,TRBV7-9,TRBJ2-1,CASRVFREDNEQFF,TGTGCCAGCAGGGTGTTCCGGGAGGACAATGAGCAGTTCTTC
NA,NA,TRBV20-1,TRBJ2-2,CSARDVGAGVGELFF,TGCAGTGCTAGAGATGTAGGGGCTGGGGTCGGGGAGCTGTTTTTT
NA,NA,TRBV29-1,TRBJ1-1,CSVERQREREAFF,TGCAGCGTTGAGCGCCAACGTGAGCGGGAAGCTTTCTTT
few,NA,TRBV18,TRBJ1-2,CASSHTGHNYGYTF,TGTGCCAGCTCACATACAGGACACAACTATGGCTACACCTTC
few,NA,TRBV7-2,TRBJ1-6,CASSLYGQTNSPLHF,TGTGCCAGCAGCTTATACGGGCAGACTAATTCACCCCTCCACTTT
NA,NA,TRBV2,TRBJ1-5,CASSNMGGNQPQHF,TGTGCCAGCAGTAATATGGGGGGCAATCAGCCCCAGCATTTT
many,NA,TRBV5-1,TRBJ1-2,CASSFHRGGYTF,TGCGCCAGCAGCTTCCATCGCGGGGGCTACACCTTC
once,NA,TRBV15,TRBJ2-5,CATSNDIQETQYF,TGTGCCACCAGCAACGACATCCAAGAGACCCAGTACTTC
once,NA,TRBV6-2/TRBV6-3,TRBJ2-3,CASSTLYSTDTQYF,TGTGCCAGCAGTACCCTATATAGCACAGATACGCAGTATTTT
few,NA,TRBV20-1,TRBJ1-1,CSARTDTEAFF,TGCAGTGCTAGGACGGACACTGAAGCTTTCTTT
NA,NA,TRBV5-1,TRBJ2-1,CASSVLTGTSHNEQFF,TGCGCCAGCAGCGTACTTACAGGGACGTCCCACAATGAGCAGTTCTTT
NA,NA,TRBV28,TRBJ2-1,CASSFLGSSYNEQFF,TGTGCCAGCAGTTTCCTGGGGAGCTCCTACAATGAGCAGTTCTTC
many,NA,TRBV18,TRBJ1-1,CASSPRISMNTEAFF,TGTGCCAGCTCACCACGTATCAGCATGAACACTGAAGCTTTCTTT
many,TRBD1,TRBV20-1,TRBJ1-2,CSARDLTGLYGYTF,TGCAGTGCTAGAGATTTGACAGGGTTGTATGGCTACACCTTC
NA,NA,TRBV20-1,TRBJ1-2,CSARVGQGGGYTF,TGCAGTGCTAGAGTAGGCCAGGGTGGTGGCTACACCTTC
few,NA,TRBV20-1,TRBJ1-4,CSASKDGNEKLFF,TGCAGTGCCTCTAAGGACGGGAATGAAAAACTGTTTTTT
few,NA,TRBV10-3,TRBJ2-2,CAISPGENTGELFF,TGTGCCATCAGTCCAGGGGAGAACACCGGGGAGCTGTTTTTT
few,NA,TRBV12-3/TRBV12-4,TRBJ2-2,CASSLNTGTGELFF,TGTGCCAGCAGTTTAAATACCGGCACCGGGGAGCTGTTTTTT
NA,NA,TRBV7-9,TRBJ2-1,CASSVRRYSEQFF,TGTGCCAGCAGCGTACGACGCTACAGTGAGCAGTTCTTC
NA,TRBD1,TRBV5-1,TRBJ1-5,CASSSEGQSNQPQHF,TGCGCCAGCAGCTCGGAGGGACAGAGCAATCAGCCCCAGCATTTT
NA,NA,TRBV20-1,TRBJ2-5,CSASKVQETQYF,TGCAGTGCTAGTAAGGTCCAAGAGACCCAGTACTTC
few,NA,TRBV12-3/TRBV12-4,TRBJ1-1,CASSPQGRPNEAFF,TGTGCCAGCAGTCCCCAGGGAAGGCCCAATGAAGCTTTCTTT
few,TRBD1,TRBV12-3/TRBV12-4,TRBJ1-2,CASNQDRGNGYTF,TGTGCCAGCAACCAAGACAGGGGCAATGGCTACACCTTC
many,NA,TRBV5-5,TRBJ1-1,CASSLSGRGAFF,TGTGCCAGCAGCTTGTCGGGACGCGGAGCTTTCTTT
NA,NA,TRBV7-2,TRBJ2-5,CASSRNGQLQETQYF,TGTGCCAGCAGCCGGAACGGACAGTTACAAGAGACCCAGTACTTC
NA,NA,TRBV10-3,TRBJ1-1,CAISESGRSFMNTEAFF,TGTGCCATCAGTGAGTCGGGCAGATCATTTATGAACACTGAAGCTTTCTTT
few,TRBD1,TRBV6-2/TRBV6-3,TRBJ1-6,CASSYRGQGNNSPLHF,TGTGCCAGCAGTTATCGCGGACAGGGGAATAATTCACCCCTCCACTTT
NA,NA,TRBV5-1,TRBJ2-1,CASSLSGPFWIF,TGCGCCAGCAGCTTGTCAGGACCCTTCTGGATCTTC
NA,TRBD1,TRBV27,TRBJ1-5,CASSLTGGVPQHF,TGTGCCAGCAGTTTAACAGGGGGCGTTCCCCAGCATTTT
few,NA,TRBV10-3,TRBJ1-6,CAIAGQTANSPLHF,TGTGCCATCGCGGGGCAGACGGCAAATTCACCCCTCCACTTT
NA,NA,TRBV20-1,TRBJ2-7,CSAMRAYEQYF,TGCAGTGCTATGCGGGCCTACGAGCAGTACTTC
NA,TRBD1,TRBV2,TRBJ2-1,CASSGTVIYNEQFF,TGTGCCAGCAGCGGGACAGTTATCTACAATGAGCAGTTCTTC
few,NA,TRBV20-1,TRBJ2-2,CSARSLNTGELFF,TGCAGTGCTAGAAGTCTAAACACCGGGGAGCTGTTTTTT
many,TRBD1,TRBV9,TRBJ1-3,CASSPGTVGGNTIYF,TGTGCCAGCAGCCCCGGGACAGTAGGTGGAAACACCATATATTTT
NA,NA,TRBV5-1,TRBJ1-2,CASSFESYGYTF,TGCGCCAGCAGCTTTGAGAGCTATGGCTACACCTTC
many,NA,TRBV7-2,TRBJ1-5,CASSLSYGSNQPQHF,TGTGCCAGCAGCTTATCTTACGGTAGCAATCAGCCCCAGCATTTT
NA,TRBD2,TRBV20-1,TRBJ2-1,CSARDGWEGHHNEQFF,TGCAGTGCTAGAGATGGGTGGGAGGGCCACCACAATGAGCAGTTCTTC
NA,TRBD1,TRBV10-3,TRBJ2-7,CAISERGTGDEQYF,TGTGCCATCAGTGAGCGGGGGACAGGGGACGAGCAGTACTTC
NA,NA,TRBV30,TRBJ2-3,CAWSSLADTQYF,TGTGCCTGGAGTTCCCTAGCGGATACGCAGTATTTT
NA,NA,TRBV20-1,TRBJ1-2,CSARDFGGPNYGYTF,TGCAGTGCTAGAGATTTCGGAGGCCCTAACTATGGCTACACCTTC